Sequencing of this TCR beta chain was carried out in a study of blood T cell repertoires in COVID-19. Study background: Sample material is recorded as cDNA or gDNA derived from T cells, B-cell-depleted T cells, or PBMCs.

The length of the CDR3 is 17 residues. Per germline, CDR1 SGHVS and CDR2 FQNEAQ. The germline V and J ends were trimmed by 4 bases and 0 bases, with 16 bases remaining between them. Per the original methods: Nucleated cell number was recorded as an estimate derived from reference gene primer amplification. Clones were read by immunoSEQ multiplex PCR, and TCRdb kept only the in-frame ones, dropping some. That table is the source of V, J and clone size, and D and trimming were worked out from the DNA. The sample shows more than 95,000 clones, roughly nine tenths of them seen only once. This sequence originates from a man aged 50 to 60 with COVID-19, enrolled during active disease. The chain links TRBV7-8 to TRBJ2-1; D is possibly TRBD2 (5 bases). The sequenced material came from peripheral blood. Here the CDR3 reads CASSSWLRGSSYNEQFF. CDR3 in DNA: TGTGCCAGCAGCTCGTGGCTACGGGGAAGCTCCTACAATGAGCAGTTCTTC.